This section outlines one T cell receptor beta chain sequence together with its context. Its specificity is unknown. The V and J ends lost 4 bases and 3 bases respectively, with 14 bases between them. The CDR3 is 14 residues long. Germline CDR1 reads SGHRS; CDR2 reads YFSETQ. This sample is drawn from a study of cytomegalovirus exposure and HLA in healthy donors. Study-wide context: A subsequent analysis reported that the 120 validation repertoires were produced on the same platform that had also been used for the roughly 670 first-cohort repertoires.

Produced via immunoSEQ multiplex PCR; TCRdb's table is partial and in-frame only. This sample yields approximately 76,000 clones, of which approximately 95% are seen a single time; less than 2.5% belongs to the top ten. Study-level points and caveats: Specificity for CMV antigens was confirmed in vitro for a few of the CMV-associated chains. For cytomegalovirus status, the classifier reportedly gave diagnoses with high specificity and sensitivity.

The clonotype originates from a woman in her late teens or twenties in good health and CMV-seronegative. The chain has TRBV5-1 and TRBJ2-7; possibly TRBD1 for D (7 bases). The sequencing input was PBMCs. The CDR3 loop is CASSPGDRRYEQYF. CDR3 bases: TGCGCCAGCAGCCCGGGGGACAGACGCTACGAGCAGTACTTC.